This is a list of T cell receptor beta chains from one sample in a study of siplizumab effects on memory and regulatory T cells. Here immunoSEQ multiplex PCR was the method, and the copy in TCRdb shows in-frame clones only, minus some. The repertoire consists of about 100,000 clones, with approximately 94% occurring once and the leading ten covering 1% to 1.5%. The sample taken for sequencing was non-Treg CD4+ T cells sorted from blood. All receptors derive from a human donor in good health. CDR3s include the opening cysteine and the closing phenylalanine or tryptophan. A D gene is named only where the DNA matches it firmly. Size values are once, few and many counts, or a class for expanded clones, and some rows have none.

D gene	J gene	V gene	clone size	CDR3 DNA	CDR3 protein
-	TRBJ2-5	TRBV5-1	-	TGCGCCAGCAACGTACAAGAGACCCAGTACTTC	CASNVQETQYF
TRBD2	TRBJ2-3	TRBV10-3	-	TGTGCCATCAGTGCCTTAGCGGGAGATACGCAGTATTTT	CAISALAGDTQYF
-	TRBJ2-6	TRBV7-6	-	TGTGCCAGCAGCTTAGGGGGGGTCACTGGGGCCAACGTCCTGACTTTC	CASSLGGVTGANVLTF
TRBD2	TRBJ2-7	TRBV6-6	-	TGTGCCACCTTAAAAACTAGCGGGGCCCCCTACGAGCAGTACTTC	CATLKTSGAPYEQYF
-	TRBJ1-3	TRBV27	-	TGTGCCAGCAGTCTCCCGGTGGGAAACACCATATATTTT	CASSLPVGNTIYF
TRBD1	TRBJ2-1	TRBV2	-	TGTGCCAGCAGTGATCGGGCAGGGGGCATGGCCTACAATGAGCAGTTCTTC	CASSDRAGGMAYNEQFF
TRBD1	TRBJ1-5	TRBV10-2	once	TGCGCCAGTGGGGACAGTAGCCCCAATCAGCCCCAGCATTTT	CASGDSSPNQPQHF
-	TRBJ1-4	TRBV7-2	-	TGTGCCAGCAGTTTTGGGGAAAAACTGTTTTTT	CASSFGEKLFF
TRBD2	TRBJ2-3	TRBV5-4	-	TGTGCCAGCAGCTTTAAGACTAGCGGTAGCACAGATACGCAGTATTTT	CASSFKTSGSTDTQYF
-	TRBJ1-5	TRBV10-3	-	TGTGCCATCAGTCCCGGTGAAGGGCGAGGGCAGCCCCAGCATTTT	CAISPGEGRGQPQHF
TRBD2	TRBJ2-2	TRBV11-3	-	TGTGCCAGCAGCTCCTCCGGGACTAGCGGGAGTAGGGAGCTGTTTTTT	CASSSSGTSGSRELFF
TRBD1	TRBJ2-7	TRBV18	-	TGTGCCAGCTCAGCACAACAGGGGGCATTCTACGAGCAGTACTTC	CASSAQQGAFYEQYF
TRBD2	TRBJ2-7	TRBV5-1	-	TGCGCCAGCAGCCCAACCGGGACCCGGGAGGGAGAGCAGTACTTC	CASSPTGTREGEQYF
-	TRBJ2-5	TRBV5-4	-	TGTGCCAGCAGCTTGGGTGGGTTAGTGACCCAGTACTTC	CASSLGGLVTQYF
TRBD2	TRBJ2-5	TRBV5-1	-	TGCGCCAGCAGCACCCCGGAGCGGGATGTGAGGGAGACCCAGTACTTC	CASSTPERDVRETQYF
TRBD2	TRBJ2-7	TRBV7-9	-	TGTGCCAGCAGCTATGGGGGGGTGGACGAGCAGTACTTC	CASSYGGVDEQYF
-	TRBJ2-7	TRBV5-1	-	TGCGCCAGCAGCTTGGGATCGGGGGAGCAGTACTTC	CASSLGSGEQYF
TRBD1	TRBJ2-3	TRBV6-5	-	TGTGCCAGCAGTTACGACAGGGGGAATATTGGAGCTACGCAGTATTTT	CASSYDRGNIGATQYF
TRBD1	TRBJ2-7	TRBV6-5	-	TGTGCCAGCAGCTACAGGGGGCGAGTTTCAGAGCAGTACTTC	CASSYRGRVSEQYF
-	TRBJ2-2	TRBV4-2	-	TGTGCCAGCAGCCACGTTTTCAGCTCTAGCCCCGGGGAGCTGTTTTTT	CASSHVFSSSPGELFF
TRBD1	TRBJ1-4	TRBV2	-	TGTGCCAGCAGAGGGACAGGGGGTAATGAAAAACTGTTTTTT	CASRGTGGNEKLFF
-	TRBJ1-5	TRBV7-8	-	TGTGCCAGCAGCTTCTGGACGGATAGCAATCAGCCCCAGCATTTT	CASSFWTDSNQPQHF
-	TRBJ2-1	TRBV6-6	-	TGTGCCAGCAGTTACCAGAGGAGTAACGAGCAGTTCTTC	CASSYQRSNEQFF
TRBD2	TRBJ2-1	TRBV7-6	-	TGTGCCAGCAGCCGGGGGACTAGCGGGAGGCGGGGTATAAGTGAGCAGTTCTTC	CASSRGTSGRRGISEQFF
-	TRBJ1-3	TRBV6-5	-	TGTGCCAGCAGAACAAGCGGCCACTCTGGAAACACCATATATTTT	CASRTSGHSGNTIYF
TRBD1	TRBJ2-5	TRBV19	-	TGTGCCAGTAGTACCCGACAGGGTAGAGAGACCCAGTACTTC	CASSTRQGRETQYF
TRBD2	TRBJ2-4	TRBV7-9	-	TGTGCCAGCAGCTTAACCTTCCAGCGGGAGGGCCATGGCATTCAGTACTTC	CASSLTFQREGHGIQYF
TRBD1	TRBJ2-1	TRBV27	-	TGTGCCAGCAGTAGGGAAGGGGGCGTCTACAATGAGCAGTTCTTC	CASSREGGVYNEQFF
TRBD2	TRBJ2-5	TRBV7-2	once	TGTGCCAGCAGCTCGAAGCTAGCGGGAGTTTCAGAGACCCAGTACTTC	CASSSKLAGVSETQYF
-	TRBJ1-2	TRBV5-4	-	TGTGCCAGCAGCGTCAGGGACACCTCCTATGGCTACACCTTC	CASSVRDTSYGYTF
-	TRBJ1-2	TRBV6-6	-	TGTGCCAGCAGCCCCCGGGACATGCGGGGCTACACCTTC	CASSPRDMRGYTF
-	TRBJ2-3	TRBV21-1	-	TGTGCCAGCAGCGGACTAGCGGAAATCACAGATACGCAGTATTTT	CASSGLAEITDTQYF
-	TRBJ2-5	TRBV28	-	TGTGCCAGCAGCGCCGGCGGGGAAGAGACCCAGTACTTC	CASSAGGEETQYF
-	TRBJ2-1	TRBV7-2	once	TGTGCCAGCAGCTTATTGAAGGGCTTCTCCTACAATGAGCAGTTCTTC	CASSLLKGFSYNEQFF
TRBD2	TRBJ2-5	TRBV5-4	-	TGTGCCAGTAGCCTAGCGGGGGGGGCCGAGACCCAGTACTTC	CASSLAGGAETQYF
TRBD1	TRBJ2-1	TRBV7-3	-	TGTGCCAGCAGCTTAACCCCGACAGGGATCCTCTCCTACAATGAGCAGTTCTTC	CASSLTPTGILSYNEQFF
-	TRBJ2-2	TRBV4-1	-	TGCGCCAGCAGCCGAGGACCAGGGGTGTTGTACACCGGGGAGCTGTTTTTT	CASSRGPGVLYTGELFF
-	TRBJ1-5	TRBV7-2	-	TGTGCCAGCAGCCCGGGGGTCCTTCAGCCCCAGCATTTT	CASSPGVLQPQHF
TRBD1	TRBJ2-3	TRBV2	-	TGTGCCAGCAGTGAAGCCCGTAGGACAGGGGGCGGTACAGATACGCAGTATTTT	CASSEARRTGGGTDTQYF
TRBD1	TRBJ2-7	TRBV10-3	-	TGTGCCATCAGCCTACCATCACAGGGGGCAGCCTCCTACGAGCAGTACTTC	CAISLPSQGAASYEQYF
-	TRBJ2-2	TRBV11-2	-	TGTGCCAGCAGCTCAGGGACTCTTTTGAACACCGGGGAGCTGTTTTTT	CASSSGTLLNTGELFF
TRBD1	TRBJ2-5	TRBV11-2	once	TGTGCCAGCAGCTTACAGGGGGCTCGTCAAGAGACCCAGTACTTC	CASSLQGARQETQYF
-	TRBJ1-4	TRBV9	-	TGTGCCAGCAGCGAGGGAAAACAATCGAATGAAAAACTGTTTTTT	CASSEGKQSNEKLFF
TRBD2	TRBJ2-1	TRBV7-6	-	TGTGCCAGCAGCTTAGCTGCGCTAGCGGGAAACAATGAGCAGTTCTTC	CASSLAALAGNNEQFF
-	TRBJ2-5	TRBV11-2	-	TGTGCCAGCAGCTTAGGTGGACGGGTGGAGACCCAGTACTTC	CASSLGGRVETQYF
TRBD1	TRBJ2-7	TRBV6-5	-	TGTGCCAGCAGTTACGTCGGGACAGGGGTTTACGAGCAGTACTTC	CASSYVGTGVYEQYF
-	TRBJ1-3	TRBV21-1	-	TGTGCCAGCGCAGAACCGGGCGGGGGAAACACCATATATTTT	CASAEPGGGNTIYF
-	TRBJ1-1	TRBV7-4	once	TGTGCCAGCAGCTTAGCGCTCTCGTATGAAGCTTTCTTT	CASSLALSYEAFF
TRBD2	TRBJ2-1	TRBV19	-	TGTGCCAGTAGTATAGGGACTAGCGCGTACAATGAGCAGTTCTTC	CASSIGTSAYNEQFF
-	TRBJ2-7	TRBV21-1	-	TGTGCCAGCAGCAAAGGGGCAGGGTTGGGATCCTACGAGCAGTACTTC	CASSKGAGLGSYEQYF
-	TRBJ2-7	TRBV5-1	-	TGCGCCAGCAGCTTGCCCCCTAGAAGTAAACCGGGACTGGGGGGCTACGAGCAGTACTTC	CASSLPPRSKPGLGGYEQYF
-	TRBJ1-2	TRBV29-1	-	TGCAGCGTCGAAACAGGGAACTATGGCTACACCTTC	CSVETGNYGYTF
TRBD2	TRBJ2-3	TRBV11-2	-	TGTGCCAGCAGCTTCGGGACTAGCGGGAGGACAGATACGCAGTATTTT	CASSFGTSGRTDTQYF
TRBD2	TRBJ2-3	TRBV9	-	TGTGCCAGCAGCGTAGACCTTTCTGCGGGAGTGATTGGATCAGATACGCAGTATTTT	CASSVDLSAGVIGSDTQYF
-	TRBJ2-5	TRBV6-5	-	TGTGCCAGCAGCCGCGGGGAGACCCAGTACTTC	CASSRGETQYF
-	TRBJ1-2	TRBV6-5	-	TGTGCCAGCAGTTACGCCAATCAAAGGATCCGCGGTGGCTACACCTTC	CASSYANQRIRGGYTF
-	TRBJ2-2	TRBV10-2	-	TGCGCCAGCAGTGAGATGAGGTTCACCGGGGAGCTGTTTTTT	CASSEMRFTGELFF
TRBD2	TRBJ2-4	TRBV6-1	-	TGTGCCAGCTCCCCAGCGGGAGTAGCCAAAAACATTCAGTACTTC	CASSPAGVAKNIQYF
TRBD1	TRBJ1-4	TRBV19	-	TGTGCCAGTAGTATAAGAAGGACAGGGGATGAAAAACTGTTTTTT	CASSIRRTGDEKLFF